The 26 T cell receptor beta chains in this list originate from one sample, sequenced in a study of T cell responses to AZD1222 COVID-19 vaccine. Assay: immunoSEQ multiplex PCR; the TCRdb copy retains only in-frame clones and omits some. The profile shows approximately 150,000 clones, roughly nine tenths of them singletons. The starting material was peripheral blood, obtained on day 0 of AZD1222 vaccination. These receptors were collected from an adult in good health.

DNA of the CDR3: TGCGCCAGCAGCCCTAGCGGAGGATCCTACAATGAGCAGTTCTTC. Its translation: CASSPSGGSYNEQFF. J is TRBJ2-1 and V is TRBV5-1, with 7 bases identical to TRBD2. The CDR3 has 15 amino acids. Trimming at V came to 4 bases and at J to 1 base, leaving 5 bases not matched to a gene. Per the germline V gene, CDR1 is SGHRS and CDR2 is YFSETQ.

The chain is built from TRBV7-3 and TRBJ2-2, with 9 bases that match TRBD2. The V and J ends lost 5 bases and 3 bases, in that order; junction bases with no gene match: 13. The CDR3 spans 18 residues. Germline CDR1 reads SGHTA; CDR2 reads FQGTGA. The CDR3 loop reads CASSLFGGRARDTGELFF. Here the CDR3 DNA reads TGTGCCAGCAGCCTATTTGGCGGGAGGGCCAGGGACACCGGGGAGCTGTTTTTT.

The chain links TRBV28 to TRBJ2-1; 11 nucleotides match TRBD2. With V trimmed by 5 bases and J by 2 bases, 2 bases remained unmatched. CDR1 is MDHEN, CDR2 SYDVKM, per germline. The CDR3 has 15 amino acids. CDR3: CASSGLAGAYNEQFF. The CDR3 DNA is TGTGCCAGCAGTGGACTAGCGGGCGCCTACAATGAGCAGTTCTTC.

The chain recombines TRBV19 with TRBJ2-1; D gene uncertain. Germline V gives CDR1 LNHDA, CDR2 SQIVND (reference sequence). The CDR3 length is 19 residues. The V end was cut by 2 bases, the J end by 0 bases, with 20 bases between. CDR3 residues: CASSISESDFLSSYNEQFF. CDR3 coding DNA: TGTGCCAGTAGTATAAGCGAATCTGACTTCCTGAGCTCCTACAATGAGCAGTTCTTC.

This chain uses TRBV5-1 with TRBJ1-1; D gene uncertain. Looked up from germline, CDR1 is SGHRS and CDR2 is YFSETQ. This CDR3 is 18 amino acids long. V dropped 2 bases and J dropped 1 base, with 21 bases sitting between them. The CDR3 region is CASSFTRAMSRENTEAFF. CDR3 sequence (DNA): TGCGCCAGCAGCTTTACTCGGGCCATGTCCCGCGAGAACACTGAAGCTTTCTTT.

The chain combines TRBV7-2 with TRBJ1-2, with TRBD1 identical over 7 bases. V lost 0 bases and J lost 3; bases outside the gene matches: 4. CDR3 length: 15 amino acids. Per the germline V gene, CDR1 is SGHTA and CDR2 is FQGNSA. CDR3 sequence reads: CASSLAHGTDYGYTF. DNA for the CDR3: TGTGCCAGCAGCTTAGCGCATGGGACAGACTATGGCTACACCTTC.

The chain employs TRBV20-1 and TRBJ2-1; D is ambiguous. V gave up 3 bases and J gave up 0 bases, with 12 bases separating them. The germline V gene encodes CDR1 DFQATT and CDR2 SNEGSKA (reference sequence). The CDR3 has 15 residues. The CDR3 sequence: CSASFVGSSYNEQFF. Here the CDR3 DNA reads TGCAGTGCTAGTTTTGTAGGTAGCTCCTACAATGAGCAGTTCTTC.

The chain has TRBV25-1 and TRBJ1-1; D is unclear. The V gene's germline CDR1 is MGHDK and CDR2 SYGVNS. Trimming cost V 3 bases and J 1 base, with 6 bases left between them. This CDR3 comprises 13 residues. DNA of the CDR3: TGTGCCAGCAGTGAGACGGCGAACACTGAAGCTTTCTTT. Residues: CASSETANTEAFF.

V usage is TRBV4-3 and J usage is TRBJ1-4, with D tentatively TRBD1 (5 bases). Germline CDR1 is LGHNA and CDR2 is YSLEER. V shed 4 bases and J shed 1 base, with 10 bases lying between them. The CDR3 runs 15 residues. The CDR3 protein is CASSLRQGTNEKLFF. DNA for the CDR3: TGCGCCAGCAGCCTCCGCCAGGGAACTAATGAAAAACTGTTTTTT.

The rearrangement uses TRBV11-3 and TRBJ2-2; D not certain. Trimming took off 1 base at V and 5 bases at J, with 11 bases between the two ends. The CDR3 consists of 15 residues. The germline V gene encodes CDR1 SGHNT and CDR2 YENEEA. The CDR3 DNA follows: TGTGCCAGCAGCTTAGTAGCTGGTTCTACCGGGGAGCTGTTTTTT. It translates to CASSLVAGSTGELFF.

This chain connects TRBV18 to TRBJ1-4, with TRBD1 identical over 8 bases. CDR1 is KGHSH and CDR2 is LQKENI in the germline V gene. The CDR3 loop spans 14 amino acids. J was trimmed by 7 bases and V by 4 bases; bases with no gene match: 5. CDR3 sequence: CASSLGQEGEKLFF. CDR3 sequence (DNA): TGTGCCAGCTCACTGGGACAGGAAGGTGAAAAACTGTTTTTT. The full variable domain, with the rest looked up from reference TRBV18 and TRBJ1-4, is NAGVMQNPRHLVRRRGQEARLRCSPMKGHSHVYWYRQLPEEGLKFMVYLQKENIIDESGMPKERFSAEFPKEGPSILRIQQVVRGDSAAYFCASSLGQEGEKLFFGSGTQLSVL.

This clone has a handful of counts. The chain links TRBV6-2 or TRBV6-3 to TRBJ1-5, with D uncertain. V lost 2 bases and J lost 6, with 8 bases in between. Germline V gene sequence: CDR1 MNHEY, CDR2 SVGEGT. The CDR3 runs 13 residues. CDR3 coding DNA: TGTGCCAGCAGTTACGTGGGGAGTCAGCCCCAGCATTTT. Protein sequence: CASSYVGSQPQHF.

The rearrangement links TRBV7-3 to TRBJ2-7, with D possibly TRBD2 on 6 matching bases. CDR3 length: 15 amino acids. Germline values: CDR1 SGHTA, CDR2 FQGTGA. The germline V and J ends were trimmed by 5 bases and 7 bases, with 21 bases remaining between them. CDR3 coding DNA: TGTGCCAGCAGCCCCGGACCGACCGGCCGGGGGGAGCAGTACTTC. As protein: CASSPGPTGRGEQYF. Complete variable domain (other parts from reference TRBV7-3 and TRBJ2-7): GAGVSQTPSNKVTEKGKYVELRCDPISGHTALYWYRQSLGQGPEFLIYFQGTGAADDSGLPNDRFFAVRPEGSVSTLKIQRTERGDSAVYLCASSPGPTGRGEQYFGPGTRLTVT.

The genes are TRBV5-6 and TRBJ2-5, with 7 bases lining up with TRBD1. Germline CDR1 SGHDT, CDR2 YYEEEE. This CDR3 contains 14 residues. V lost 5 bases, J lost 1 base, and 5 bases stayed unmatched. For the CDR3, the DNA is TGTGCCAGCAGTACACAGGGGCCCCAAGAGACCCAGTACTTC. This translates into CASSTQGPQETQYF.

The chain is built from TRBV30 and TRBJ1-1; the D gene is possibly TRBD1 (5 bases). Germline V CDR1 and CDR2: GTSNPN, SVGIG (reference sequence). The V gene lost 4 bases and the J gene lost 1 base, with 10 bases spanning the gap. The CDR3 length is 13 residues. The CDR3 loop is CAWTTASNTEAFF. CDR3 coding DNA: TGTGCCTGGACGACAGCCTCGAACACTGAAGCTTTCTTT.

The V call is TRBV6-2 or TRBV6-3, the J call TRBJ2-1, with no clear D. CDR1 is MNHEY and CDR2 is SVGEGT in the germline V gene. V was shortened by 4 bases and J by 9 bases, with 13 bases between the two germline ends. CDR3 length equals 13 residues. The CDR3 region is CASSSPLSREQFF. The CDR3, as DNA: TGTGCCAGCAGTTCGCCATTGTCCCGTGAGCAGTTCTTC.

This chain joins TRBV19 and TRBJ1-5; D possibly corresponds to TRBD1 (5 bases). Trimming cost V 0 bases and J 5 bases, with 23 bases left between them. Per germline, CDR1 LNHDA and CDR2 SQIVND (reference sequence). The CDR3 is made up of 19 amino acids. The CDR3 DNA is TGTGCCAGTAGTATAGAGCGGGGAAGGAGGAGGGGAGAAGATCAGCCCCAGCATTTT. Its translation: CASSIERGRRRGEDQPQHF.

This chain connects TRBV10-2 to TRBJ1-1; D is unresolved. The CDR3 has 13 residues. Trimming took 8 bases from V and 3 from J, leaving 13 bases between them. Germline V gives CDR1 WSHSY, CDR2 SAAADI. The CDR3 DNA reads as TGCGCCAGCGTTATAGCCCCGGACACTGAAGCTTTCTTT. Protein product: CASVIAPDTEAFF.

The gene calls are TRBV7-9 and TRBJ2-3; the D is unclear. Between the trimmed V and J ends, which lost 1 base and 8 bases, there was a span of 4 bases. The CDR3 runs to 11 residues. Germline CDR1 and CDR2: SEHNR and FQNEAQ (reference sequence). The CDR3 DNA reads TGTGCCAGCAGCTTAGAGGTTACGCAGTATTTT. Protein sequence: CASSLEVTQYF.

V usage is TRBV4-3 and J usage is TRBJ1-3, with unresolved D. CDR3 length: 15 amino acids. Trimming cost V 0 bases and J 1 base, with 7 bases left between them. CDR1 is LGHNA and CDR2 is YSLEER in the germline V gene. The CDR3 coding sequence is TGCGCCAGCAGCCAAGATCGGGGTTCTGGAAACACCATATATTTT. Protein sequence: CASSQDRGSGNTIYF.

The chain uses TRBV5-8 and TRBJ1-1; possibly TRBD1 for D (6 bases). The CDR3 runs 11 residues. From germline, CDR1 is SGHTS and CDR2 YDEGEE. V lost 2 bases, J lost 10 bases, and 9 bases lay in between. The CDR3 protein is CASSLGGTAFF. CDR3 nucleotides: TGTGCCAGCAGCTTAGGGGGAACAGCTTTCTTT. Supplemented by reference TRBV5-8 and TRBJ1-1, the full variable domain reads EAGVTQSPTHLIKTRGQQATLRCSPISGHTSVYWYQQALGLGLQFLLWYDEGEERNRGNFPPRFSGRQFPNYSSELNVNALELEDSALYLCASSLGGTAFFGQGTRLTVV.

The chain couples TRBV25-1 to TRBJ1-2, with D possibly TRBD1 on 5 matching bases. With 3 bases removed from V and 4 bases from J, the gap between germline ends came to 12 bases. The CDR3 extends over 14 amino acids. Germline V gives CDR1 MGHDK, CDR2 SYGVNS. CDR3 residues: CASSDHRDLYGYTF. In DNA form, the CDR3 reads TGTGCCAGCAGTGATCACCGGGACCTCTATGGCTACACCTTC.

Comment on this clone: The junction does not match germline at one end; this may be a read error. V and J are TRBV12-5 and TRBJ2-7; 7 bases match TRBD1. Per the germline V gene, CDR1 is LGHNT and CDR2 is FRNRAP. This CDR3 is built from 12 residues. This CDR3 reads CASGLVQGTPSF. The DNA of the CDR3 is TGTGCTAGTGGTTTGGTACAGGGGACACCAAGCTTC. The full variable domain, with the rest looked up from reference TRBV12-5 and TRBJ2-7, is DARVTQTPRHKVTEMGQEVTMRCQPILGHNTVFWYRQTMMQGLELLAYFRNRAPLDDSGMPKDRFSAEMPDATLATLKIQPSEPRDSAVYFCASGLVQGTPSFGPGTRLTVT.

The chain employs TRBV13 and TRBJ2-3; TRBD1 might be the D (6 bases). Trimming stripped 3 bases from V and 1 base from J, with 17 bases between. CDR1 and CDR2 (germline): PRHDT, FYEKMQ (reference sequence). The CDR3 totals 17 residues. CDR3: CASSFDRPVLRTDTQYF. CDR3 coding DNA: TGTGCCAGCAGCTTCGACAGGCCTGTCCTACGCACAGATACGCAGTATTTT.

The genes are TRBV11-3 and TRBJ2-1; 7 bases line up with TRBD1. The CDR3 extends over 14 amino acids. From germline, CDR1 is SGHNT and CDR2 YENEEA. The V and J ends lost 5 bases and 12 bases, in that order; junction bases with no gene match: 13. CDR3 nucleotides: TGTGCCAGCAGCCAATTCTCGGACAGGCCGTGGCAGTTCTTC. It translates to CASSQFSDRPWQFF.

In DNA, the CDR3 is TGTGCCAGCAGCCTTGCTTTCTTT. As protein: CASSLAFF. This sequence joins TRBV5-8 and TRBJ1-1; D is ambiguous. Between the trimmed V and J ends, which lost 4 bases and 11 bases, there was a span of 3 bases. The CDR3 has 8 amino acids. Germline CDR1 and CDR2: SGHTS and YDEGEE.